The 14 T cell receptor beta chains given below trace back to one sample, sequenced in a study of cytotoxic CD8 clonotypes in ibrutinib-treated CLL. Profiled with immunoSEQ multiplex PCR; TCRdb holds only in-frame clones, not every one. This table holds about 25,000 clones, about 78% found once. Specimen: PBMCs, collected before ibrutinib treatment. These receptors originate from a human donor with chronic lymphocytic leukemia.

In DNA form, the CDR3 reads TGTGCCAGCCTGACAGGGGGTTACACTGAAGCTTTCTTT. Residues: CASLTGGYTEAFF. The V and J genes are TRBV28 and TRBJ1-1; 9 bases are shared with TRBD1. The ends lost 8 bases at V and 3 bases at J; junction bases unmatched: 4. Germline V lookup: CDR1 MDHEN, CDR2 SYDVKM. The CDR3 totals 13 residues.

The J gene is TRBJ1-5, the V gene TRBV19; 9 nucleotides agree with TRBD1. The CDR3 is 15 residues long. The germline V gene encodes CDR1 LNHDA and CDR2 SQIVND (reference sequence). Trimming cost V 9 bases and J 6 bases; bases outside gene matches: 12. In DNA form, the CDR3 reads TGTGCCAGCTCAGGCGGGACAGGGACTTCTCAGCCCCAGCATTTT. It specifies CASSGGTGTSQPQHF.

This chain uses TRBV6-6 with TRBJ2-1; no definite D call. The germline gives CDR1 MNHNY, CDR2 SVGAGI (reference sequence). This CDR3 has 14 amino acids. V gave up 1 base and J gave up 7 bases, with 11 bases separating them. CDR3 coding DNA: TGTGCCAGCAGTTACTTGCCTAGAGGTAATGAGCAGTTCTTC. Amino acids: CASSYLPRGNEQFF.

This clone has just a few counts. The rearrangement links TRBV5-6 to TRBJ2-4; D unresolved. The CDR3 has 14 residues. V shed 0 bases and J shed 4 bases, with 8 bases lying between them. The germline V gene has CDR1 SGHDT and CDR2 YYEEEE. The CDR3 here is CASSLASAKNIQYF. The CDR3, as DNA: TGTGCCAGCAGCTTGGCCAGCGCGAAAAACATTCAGTACTTC.

This rearrangement joins TRBV7-2 to TRBJ2-7; the D gene is possibly TRBD2 (6 bases). V was cut by 3 bases and J by 2 bases, with 14 bases left in between. Per germline, CDR1 SGHTA and CDR2 FQGNSA. This CDR3 spans 15 amino acids. The CDR3 bases are TGTGCCAGCAGCTTTTCGGAGGGACCCGCCTACGAGCAGTACTTC. Translating gives CASSFSEGPAYEQYF. Based on the CDR3 plus reference TRBV7-2 and TRBJ2-7, the full variable domain is GAGVSQSPSNKVTEKGKDVELRCDPISGHTALYWYRQSLGQGLEFLIYFQGNSAPDKSGLPSDRFSAERTGGSVSTLTIQRTQQEDSAVYLCASSFSEGPAYEQYFGPGTRLTVT.

This chain joins TRBV2 and TRBJ2-3; D is unclear. V gave up 4 bases and J gave up 4 bases, with 6 bases separating them. This CDR3 spans 12 amino acids. In germline, CDR1 is SNHLY, CDR2 FYNNEI. The CDR3 bases are TGTGCCAGCAGTGGTATTGCAGATACGCAGTATTTT. Translated: CASSGIADTQYF. Combining the CDR3 with reference TRBV2 and TRBJ2-3 gives the whole variable domain EPEVTQTPSHQVTQMGQEVILRCVPISNHLYFYWYRQILGQKVEFLVSFYNNEISEKSEIFDDQFSVERPDGSNFTLKIRSTKLEDSAMYFCASSGIADTQYFGPGTRLTVL.

The CDR3 region is CASSPGTVRHEQYF. As DNA, the CDR3 is TGTGCCAGCAGCCCGGGGACAGTACGACACGAGCAGTACTTC. The V and J genes are TRBV14 and TRBJ2-7; the match to TRBD1 covers 7 bases. Germline V lookup: CDR1 SGHDN, CDR2 FVKESK. This CDR3 has 14 residues. Trimming took 4 bases from V and 5 from J; bases not matched to a gene: 8.

J is TRBJ2-7 and V is TRBV7-2; 9 bases agree with TRBD1. The CDR3 has 13 amino acids. Germline V gives CDR1 SGHTA, CDR2 FQGNSA. Trimming removed 6 bases from V and 6 bases from J; junction bases left unmatched: 6. CDR3 sequence reads: CASRIDRGTEQYF. The CDR3, as DNA: TGTGCCAGCAGGATAGACAGGGGGACCGAGCAGTACTTC.

CDR3 in DNA: TGTGCCAGCAGCCCGTCCTCAGGAAACACCATATATTTT. Its translation is CASSPSSGNTIYF. This sequence joins TRBV5-4 and TRBJ1-3; D remains ambiguous. Germline values: CDR1 SGHNT, CDR2 YYREEE (reference sequence). CDR3 length: 13 amino acids. With 4 bases removed from V and 4 bases from J, the gap between germline ends came to 9 bases.

The chain joins TRBV7-9 to TRBJ2-3, with 7 positions matching TRBD1. Trimming at V came to 4 bases and at J to 8 bases, leaving 15 bases not matched to a gene. CDR3 length: 16 residues. CDR1 SEHNR and CDR2 FQNEAQ come from the germline V gene (reference sequence). The CDR3 spells CASSSDREGGESTQYF. CDR3 bases: TGTGCCAGCAGCTCAGACAGGGAAGGGGGAGAGAGTACGCAGTATTTT.

This sequence joins TRBV19 and TRBJ2-7, with D uncertain. The CDR3 is 13 amino acids. Trimming left V 9 bases short and J 2 bases short, with 14 bases between. Germline V gene lookup returns CDR1 LNHDA and CDR2 SQIVND (reference sequence). The CDR3 sequence: CASSSPGPYEQYF. DNA of the CDR3: TGTGCCAGCAGTTCTCCGGGTCCCTACGAGCAGTACTTC.

DNA for the CDR3: TGTGCCAGCAGCCGTAGCGGGGGTGCCACCGGGGAGCTGTTTTTT. Its translation: CASSRSGGATGELFF. V and J are TRBV7-8 and TRBJ2-2, with 9 bases fitting TRBD2. Trimming at V came to 5 bases and at J to 4 bases, leaving 5 bases not matched to a gene. The CDR3 sequence is 15 residues long. The germline V gene has CDR1 SGHVS and CDR2 FQNEAQ.

The genes are TRBV7-2 and TRBJ2-2, with 10 nucleotides matching TRBD2. The CDR3 loop spans 16 amino acids. Germline CDR1 and CDR2: SGHTA and FQGNSA. V dropped 5 bases and J dropped 6; count of bases not matched to a gene: 9. CDR3 coding DNA: TGTGCCAGCAGCCCCCTAGCGGGAGTGGCACCCGGGGAGCTGTTTTTT. This gives the protein CASSPLAGVAPGELFF.

This clone was counted only a few times. The chain combines TRBV19 with TRBJ1-2; D not resolved. The CDR3 has 14 amino acids. V lost 8 bases and J lost 4, with 17 bases in between. CDR1 LNHDA and CDR2 SQIVND come from the germline V gene (reference sequence). In nucleotides, the CDR3 is TGTGCCAGTTCGCGCAAATCGGACGGCTATGGCTACACCTTC. Amino acid sequence: CASSRKSDGYGYTF.